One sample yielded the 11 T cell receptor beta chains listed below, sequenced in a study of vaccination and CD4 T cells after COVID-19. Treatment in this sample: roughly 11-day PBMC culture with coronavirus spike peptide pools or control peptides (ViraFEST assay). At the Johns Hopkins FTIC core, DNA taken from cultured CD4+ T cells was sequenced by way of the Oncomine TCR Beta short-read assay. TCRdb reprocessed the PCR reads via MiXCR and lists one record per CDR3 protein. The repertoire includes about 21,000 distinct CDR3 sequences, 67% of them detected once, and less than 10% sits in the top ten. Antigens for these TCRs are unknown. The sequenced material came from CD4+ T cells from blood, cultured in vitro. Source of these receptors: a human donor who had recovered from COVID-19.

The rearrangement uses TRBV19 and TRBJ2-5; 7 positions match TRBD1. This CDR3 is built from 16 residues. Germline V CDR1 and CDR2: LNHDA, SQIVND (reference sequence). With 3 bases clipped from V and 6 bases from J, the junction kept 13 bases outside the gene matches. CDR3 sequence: CASSMIRQGGLKTQYF. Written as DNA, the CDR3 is TGTGCCAGTAGTATGATCAGACAGGGTGGGTTAAAGACCCAGTACTTC.

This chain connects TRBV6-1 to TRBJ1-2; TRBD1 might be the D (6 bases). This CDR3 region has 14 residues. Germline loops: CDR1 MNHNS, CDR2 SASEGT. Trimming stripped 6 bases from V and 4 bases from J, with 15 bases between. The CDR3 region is CASSRGQPGYGYTF. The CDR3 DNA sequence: TGTGCCAGCAGCCGCGGACAGCCCGGCTATGGCTACACCTTC.

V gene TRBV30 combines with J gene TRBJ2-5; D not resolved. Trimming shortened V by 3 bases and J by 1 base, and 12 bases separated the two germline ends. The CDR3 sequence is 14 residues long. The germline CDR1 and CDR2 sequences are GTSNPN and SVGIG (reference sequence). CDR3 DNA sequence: TGTGCCTGGAGCGGTGAAGGGCGCCAAGAGACCCAGTACTTC. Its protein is CAWSGEGRQETQYF.

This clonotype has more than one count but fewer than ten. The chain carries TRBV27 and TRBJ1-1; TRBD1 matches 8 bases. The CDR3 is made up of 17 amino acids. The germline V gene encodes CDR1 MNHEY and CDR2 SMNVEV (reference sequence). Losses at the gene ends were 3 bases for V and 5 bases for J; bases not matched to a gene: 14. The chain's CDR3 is CASSFVGQGAGRTEAFF. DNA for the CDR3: TGTGCCAGCAGTTTTGTTGGCCAGGGGGCCGGTCGGACTGAAGCTTTCTTT.

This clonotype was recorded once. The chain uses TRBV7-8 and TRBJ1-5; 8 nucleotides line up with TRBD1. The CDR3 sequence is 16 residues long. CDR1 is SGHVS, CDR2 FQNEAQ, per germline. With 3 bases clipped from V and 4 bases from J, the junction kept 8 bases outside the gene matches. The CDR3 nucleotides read TGTGCCAGCAGCTTGACGACAGGGGATGGGAATCAGCCCCAGCATTTT. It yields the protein CASSLTTGDGNQPQHF.

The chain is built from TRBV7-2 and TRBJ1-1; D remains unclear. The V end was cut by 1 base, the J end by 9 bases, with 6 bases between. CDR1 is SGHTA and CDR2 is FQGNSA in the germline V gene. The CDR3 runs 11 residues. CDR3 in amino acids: CASSLGRKAFF. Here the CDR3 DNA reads TGTGCCAGCAGCTTAGGAAGGAAAGCTTTCTTT. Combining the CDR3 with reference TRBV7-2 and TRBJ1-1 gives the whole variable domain GAGVSQSPSNKVTEKGKDVELRCDPISGHTALYWYRQSLGQGLEFLIYFQGNSAPDKSGLPSDRFSAERTGGSVSTLTIQRTQQEDSAVYLCASSLGRKAFFGQGTRLTVV.

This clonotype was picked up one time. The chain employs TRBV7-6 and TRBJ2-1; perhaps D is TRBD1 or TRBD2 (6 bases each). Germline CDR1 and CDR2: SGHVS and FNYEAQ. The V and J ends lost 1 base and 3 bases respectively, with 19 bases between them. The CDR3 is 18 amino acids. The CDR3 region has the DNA TGTGCCAGCAGCTTAGGAGGGGGGAGGTCAGGGGTCTACAATGAGCAGTTCTTC. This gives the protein CASSLGGGRSGVYNEQFF. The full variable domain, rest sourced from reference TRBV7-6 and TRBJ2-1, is GAGVSQSPRYKVTKRGQDVALRCDPISGHVSLYWYRQALGQGPEFLTYFNYEAQQDKSGLPNDRFSAERPEGSISTLTIQRTEQRDSAMYRCASSLGGGRSGVYNEQFFGPGTRLTVL.

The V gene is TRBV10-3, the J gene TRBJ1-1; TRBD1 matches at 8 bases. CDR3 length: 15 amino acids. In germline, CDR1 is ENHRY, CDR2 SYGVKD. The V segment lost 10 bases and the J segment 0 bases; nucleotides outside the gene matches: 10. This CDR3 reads CATVRQGPMNTEAFF. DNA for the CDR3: TGTGCCACCGTACGACAGGGGCCTATGAACACTGAAGCTTTCTTT.

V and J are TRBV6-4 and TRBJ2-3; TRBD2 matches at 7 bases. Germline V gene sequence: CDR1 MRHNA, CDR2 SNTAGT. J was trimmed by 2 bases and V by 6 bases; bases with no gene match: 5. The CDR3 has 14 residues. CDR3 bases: TGTGCCAGCAGAGAAGCGGGGACCACAGATACGCAGTATTTT. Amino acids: CASREAGTTDTQYF.

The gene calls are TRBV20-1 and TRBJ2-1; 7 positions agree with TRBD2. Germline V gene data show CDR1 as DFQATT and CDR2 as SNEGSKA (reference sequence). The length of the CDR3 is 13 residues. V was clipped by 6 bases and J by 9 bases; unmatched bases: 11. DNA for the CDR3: TGCAGTGCCCGGGGAGGGGTCCTCAGTGAGCAGTTCTTC. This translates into CSARGGVLSEQFF.

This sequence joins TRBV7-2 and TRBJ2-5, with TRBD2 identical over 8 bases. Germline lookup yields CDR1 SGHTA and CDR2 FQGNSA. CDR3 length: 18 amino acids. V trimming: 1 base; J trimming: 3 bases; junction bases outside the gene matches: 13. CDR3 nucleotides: TGTGCCAGCAGCTTAGTAGGGCGAGCGGGAGTGTCGGAAGAGACCCAGTACTTC. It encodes CASSLVGRAGVSEETQYF. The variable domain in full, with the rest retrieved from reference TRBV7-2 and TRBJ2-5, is GAGVSQSPSNKVTEKGKDVELRCDPISGHTALYWYRQSLGQGLEFLIYFQGNSAPDKSGLPSDRFSAERTGGSVSTLTIQRTQQEDSAVYLCASSLVGRAGVSEETQYFGPGTRLLVL.